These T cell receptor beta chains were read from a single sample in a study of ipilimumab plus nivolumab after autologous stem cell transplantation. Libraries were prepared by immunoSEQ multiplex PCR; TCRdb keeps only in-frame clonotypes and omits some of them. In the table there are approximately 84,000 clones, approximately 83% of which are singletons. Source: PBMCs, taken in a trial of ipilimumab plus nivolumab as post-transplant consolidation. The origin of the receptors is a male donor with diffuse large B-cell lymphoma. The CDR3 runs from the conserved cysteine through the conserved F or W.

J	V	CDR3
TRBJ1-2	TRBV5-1	CASSGDSLTSGYTF
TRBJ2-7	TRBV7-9	CASSLILRGQGNEQYF
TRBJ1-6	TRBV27	CASSSRAPYNSPLHF
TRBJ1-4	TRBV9	CASTGQGNEKLFF
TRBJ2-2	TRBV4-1	CASSPLMAGELFF
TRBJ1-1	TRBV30	CAWTTDRVTVNTEAFF
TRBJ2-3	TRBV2	CASSGPSGASTDTQYF
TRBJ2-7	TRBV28	CASGENFSWLGRRTGVYEQYF
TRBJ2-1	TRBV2	CASRPGTSGGLNEQFF
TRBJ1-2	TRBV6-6	CASSFPGQGAGGYTF
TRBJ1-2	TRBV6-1	CASNAPGQSNYGYTF
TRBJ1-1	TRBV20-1	CSARRGPEAFF
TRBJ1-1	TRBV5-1	CASRTRQWTEAFF
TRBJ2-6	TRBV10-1	CASSEGGLVNVSGANVLTF
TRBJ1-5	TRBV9	CASSVDGGGNQPQHF
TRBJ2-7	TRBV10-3	CAIRGTSSYEQYF
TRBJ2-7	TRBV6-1	CASSPKLGTFYEQYF
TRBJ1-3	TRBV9	CASSVGGLTGNTIYF
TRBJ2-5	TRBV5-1	CASSLLAGLFGKTQYF
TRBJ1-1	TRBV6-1	CASSERTLNTEAFF
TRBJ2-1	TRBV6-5	CASGRPPGHEQFF
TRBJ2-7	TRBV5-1	CASSDVSGSYEQYF
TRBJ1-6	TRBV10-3	CAISESGTGDSPLHF
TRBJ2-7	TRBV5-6	CASRGWAKKYEQYF
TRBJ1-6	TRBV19	CASTVGRSKNSPLHF
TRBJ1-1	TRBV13	CASSLTDFGGDEAFF
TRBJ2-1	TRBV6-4	CASSGPRRRDTYNEQFF
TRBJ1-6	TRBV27	CATTTGQGAYSPLHF
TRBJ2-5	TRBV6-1	CASSELAGGPQETQYF
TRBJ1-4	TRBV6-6	CASSNRRATNEKLFF
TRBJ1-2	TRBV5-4	CASSLPPAHGYTF
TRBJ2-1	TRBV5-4	CASSLETGGINEQFF
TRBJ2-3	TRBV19	CASSIDLGGYTDTQYF
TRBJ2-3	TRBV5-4	CASSFGGEGDTQYF